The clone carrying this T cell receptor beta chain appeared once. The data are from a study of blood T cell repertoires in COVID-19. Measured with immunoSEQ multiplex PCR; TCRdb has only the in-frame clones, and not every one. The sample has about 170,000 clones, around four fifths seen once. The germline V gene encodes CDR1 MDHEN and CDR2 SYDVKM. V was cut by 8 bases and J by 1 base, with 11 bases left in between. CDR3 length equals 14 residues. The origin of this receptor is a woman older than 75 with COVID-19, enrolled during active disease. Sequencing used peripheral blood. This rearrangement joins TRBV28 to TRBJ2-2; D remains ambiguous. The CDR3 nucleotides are TGTGCCAGCGATGCGGTACTGAACACCGGGGAGCTGTTTTTT. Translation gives CASDAVLNTGELFF.